The clone carrying this T cell receptor beta chain was detected once. TCRdb keeps only in-frame clones here, not all; method: immunoSEQ multiplex PCR. This table holds over 85,000 clones, about 90% found once. The entry originates in a study of T cell responses to AZD1222 COVID-19 vaccine. Germline CDR1 is LNHDA and CDR2 is SQIVND (reference sequence). The CDR3 has 13 residues. Trimming removed 6 bases at V and 8 bases at J, with 16 bases between. The clonotype originates from an adult who received the AZD1222 COVID-19 vaccine. Specimen: peripheral blood, collected 28 days after the second AZD1222 dose. V is TRBV19 and J is TRBJ1-1; D remains unclear. The CDR3 nucleotides are TGTGCCAGTAGCCCAGTGTGGGCAGGAGAAGCTTTCTTT. This gives the protein CASSPVWAGEAFF.